This is a list of T cell receptor beta chains from one sample in a study of STAT5B mutations in CD4+ large granular lymphocyte leukemia. TCRdb's table, derived via immunoSEQ multiplex PCR, lists solely in-frame clones and lacks some. This table holds under 40,000 clones, around 73% found once. Sequencing was carried out using CD4+ T cells from blood buffy coats. The receptors come from a human donor in good health. CDR3s include the opening cysteine and the closing phenylalanine or tryptophan. D genes are given only for firm matches.

>TRBD2|TRBV2|18
CASSEGSPSGGSTDTQYF
>TRBD2|TRBV29-1|14
CSVDTGGVGYEQYF
>TRBD2|TRBV5-1|16
CASSLGGGGTTDTQYF
>-|TRBV7-8|16
CASSSRTGTSRETQYF
>-|TRBV30|14
CAWSPGSYNSPLHF
>-|TRBV6-1|13
CASSLGKWTEAFF
>-|TRBV7-2|13
CASSRSGFPEAFF
>-|TRBV5-5|14
CASLAQSRANVLTF
>-|TRBV6-5|13
CASTGAGTDTQYF
>-|TRBV30|13
CAWSRAPNTEAFF
>-|TRBV6-4|14
CASSGGDGSYEQYF
>-|TRBV10-2|17
CATRLGPPGSSGNTIYF
>-|TRBV2|14
CASSPWGMNTEAFF
>-|TRBV10-2|14
CASSESSGINEQFF
>-|TRBV29-1|12
CSVAQSQRGAFF
>TRBD1|TRBV2|16
CASRSTWDRGQDTQYF
>-|TRBV6-1|12
CASSETVYEQYF
>-|TRBV20-1|11
CSASLGYEQYF
>-|TRBV6-5|13
CASSQGWGRELFF
>-|TRBV28|16
CASRPTVDRLYYEQYF
>-|TRBV28|12
CASSSIVDTQYF
>TRBD1|TRBV19|15
CASRGEGATNQPQHF
>-|TRBV11-3|14
CASSDDSSSYEQYF
>TRBD1|TRBV9|16
CASSVTVGQGDYGYTF
>TRBD2|TRBV4-1|16
CASSQDGGEGSYEQYF
>-|TRBV6-6|12
CASNTGGAGYTF
>-|TRBV30|15
CAWSVGMGAGYEQYF
>-|TRBV11-2|15
CASSVAAGGNQPQHF
>-|TRBV5-6|15
CASSLVVPSADTQYF